This T cell receptor (beta chain) was retrieved from a study of blood T cell repertoires in COVID-19. Overall study: The analysed material was cDNA or gDNA that came from T cells, B-cell-depleted T cells, or PBMCs.

Libraries were prepared by immunoSEQ multiplex PCR; TCRdb keeps only in-frame clonotypes and omits some of them. The sample consists of about 25,000 clones, around nine tenths of them appearing once. Germline CDR1 is LNHDA and CDR2 is SQIVND (reference sequence). The CDR3 runs to 14 residues. V gave up 6 bases and J gave up 3 bases; unmatched junction bases: 5. The TCR comes from a human donor with active COVID-19. The donor label of this sample is uncertain. This chain links TRBV19 with TRBJ2-7; 10 bases map to TRBD2. Material for sequencing was peripheral blood. CDR3 amino acids: CASSNQREGYEQYF. CDR3 DNA: TGTGCCAGTAGCAACCAGCGGGAGGGCTACGAGCAGTACTTC.